A single sample is the source of the 28 T cell receptor beta chains below, sequenced in a study of blood T cells in healthy people across ages (dated by TCRdb to between 2015 and 2016). Preparation of the library involved 5' RACE. The run used an Illumina HiSeq 2500. The second PCR ran for about 6 to 11 cycles and used a J-beta primer mix along with a sample-barcoded 5' primer. The raw public reads went through TCRdb reprocessing: fastp at Q25, MiXCR clone calling, in-frame beta chains kept. Rows are combined by CDR3 protein, so each entry shows the most common genes and DNA. This sample comprises 850,000 to 950,000 distinct CDR3 sequences, under 35% of them detected only once. 17% of the sample goes to the ten largest clones. Sequenced: blood. These receptors were taken from an elderly woman in good health.

Comments on this clonotype: This may come from a read error, since a much larger clone is one base off. The CDR3 DNA reads as TGCAGTGCATGGACAGCCGACACAAGCTATGGCTACACCTTC. This encodes CSAWTADTSYGYTF. The genes are TRBV20-1 and TRBJ1-2; TRBD1 is a possible D gene (6 bases). V was shortened by 6 bases and J by 4 bases, with 18 bases between the two germline ends. The germline V gene encodes CDR1 DFQATT and CDR2 SNEGSKA (reference sequence). This CDR3 is 14 amino acids long.

This clonotype was recorded many times. This chain joins TRBV29-1 and TRBJ2-7, with D unclear. In germline, CDR1 is SQVTM, CDR2 ANQGSEA. The V gene lost 7 bases and the J gene lost 6 bases, with 22 bases spanning the gap. The CDR3 is made up of 14 amino acids. CDR3 protein: CSARSGLGLSEQYF. CDR3 DNA sequence: TGCAGCGCGCGATCGGGCCTAGGCCTCTCCGAGCAGTACTTC.

This clonotype was detected many times. The chain recombines TRBV4-3 with TRBJ2-5; 14 bases match TRBD2. Germline V gives CDR1 LGHNA, CDR2 YSLEER. This CDR3 is 16 amino acids long. V lost 4 bases, J lost 4 bases, and 5 bases stayed unmatched. Here the CDR3 reads CASSRGLAGAGETQYF. CDR3 in DNA: TGCGCCAGCAGCCGGGGACTAGCGGGGGCCGGAGAGACCCAGTACTTC.

This clonotype has at least ten counts. The chain combines TRBV27 with TRBJ1-2; TRBD1 aligns across 7 bases. J lost 7 bases, V lost 4 bases, and 12 bases had no gene match. The CDR3 is 15 amino acids. Germline V gene sequence: CDR1 MNHEY, CDR2 SMNVEV (reference sequence). The CDR3 loop is CASSSASTGNTGYTF. CDR3 nucleotide sequence: TGTGCCAGCAGTTCCGCTTCGACAGGGAATACTGGCTACACCTTC.

This chain uses TRBV6-2 or TRBV6-3 with TRBJ2-1; D is ambiguous. The CDR3 contains 14 residues. V gave up 0 bases and J gave up 5 bases, with 8 bases separating them. In germline, CDR1 is MNHEY, CDR2 SVGEGT. CDR3 sequence reads: CASSYSWGNNEQFF. The CDR3 region has the DNA TGTGCCAGCAGTTACTCTTGGGGAAACAATGAGCAGTTCTTC.

The chain uses TRBV19 and TRBJ1-5; 8 bases are shared with TRBD1. The CDR3 extends over 15 amino acids. After removal of 7 bases from V and 0 bases from J, the junction contained 5 bases not matched to a gene. The germline V gene encodes CDR1 LNHDA and CDR2 SQIVND (reference sequence). CDR3 loop: CASKTGEYSNQPQHF. For the CDR3, the DNA is TGTGCCAGTAAGACAGGGGAGTATAGCAATCAGCCCCAGCATTTT.

The chain is built from TRBV7-8 and TRBJ2-7, with D possibly being TRBD1 (6 bases). Germline V gene data show CDR1 as SGHVS and CDR2 as FQNEAQ. There are 15 residues in the CDR3. Trimming took off 5 bases at V and 7 bases at J, with 21 bases between the two ends. This CDR3 is CASSPNGMGAGEQYF. As DNA, the CDR3 is TGTGCCAGCAGCCCAAATGGGATGGGGGCTGGTGAGCAGTACTTC.

This clonotype was counted only a few times. The J gene is TRBJ2-2, the V gene TRBV5-1; perhaps TRBD2 as D (6 bases). This CDR3 has 16 residues. Germline CDR1 and CDR2: SGHRS and YFSETQ. V was cut by 4 bases and J by 1 base, with 14 bases left in between. The CDR3 DNA is TGCGCCAGCAGCCCCCTAGAGGGAGGGAACACCGGGGAGCTGTTTTTT. Amino acid sequence: CASSPLEGGNTGELFF.

This clonotype was picked up many times. The chain is built from TRBV18 and TRBJ1-1; D is possibly TRBD1 (6 bases). The CDR3 contains 13 residues. CDR1 is KGHSH and CDR2 is LQKENI in the germline V gene. Trimming removed 5 bases from V and 2 bases from J, with 9 bases in between. The CDR3 here is CASSAGVNTEAFF. As DNA, the CDR3 is TGTGCCAGCTCAGCAGGGGTTAACACTGAAGCTTTCTTT.

This clonotype has more than one count but fewer than ten. The V gene is TRBV30, the J gene TRBJ1-6; perhaps TRBD1 as D (5 bases). Germline V CDR1 and CDR2: GTSNPN, SVGIG (reference sequence). Between the trimmed V and J ends, which lost 8 bases and 0 bases, there was a span of 8 bases. The CDR3 is 13 residues long. CDR3 sequence: CAGTNSYNSPLHF. The DNA for the CDR3 is TGTGCCGGGACCAACTCCTATAATTCACCCCTCCACTTT.

The rearrangement joins TRBV28 to TRBJ1-4; D ambiguous. CDR1 is MDHEN, CDR2 SYDVKM, per germline. The CDR3 loop spans 16 amino acids. Trimming removed 2 bases from V and 4 bases from J, with 14 bases in between. The CDR3 here is CASSLRGRRINEKLFF. Here the CDR3 DNA reads TGTGCCAGCAGTTTACGCGGACGGAGAATTAATGAAAAACTGTTTTTT.

This clonotype was counted only a few times. This chain connects TRBV2 to TRBJ1-5; no firm D call. This CDR3 has 14 residues. The germline gives CDR1 SNHLY, CDR2 FYNNEI. Trimming removed 7 bases from V and 2 bases from J, with 12 bases in between. CDR3 DNA: TGTGCCAGCATGTCGGTTTGGGGCAATCAGCCCCAGCATTTT. Its protein product is CASMSVWGNQPQHF. The complete variable domain, with remaining parts taken from reference TRBV2 and TRBJ1-5, reads EPEVTQTPSHQVTQMGQEVILRCVPISNHLYFYWYRQILGQKVEFLVSFYNNEISEKSEIFDDQFSVERPDGSNFTLKIRSTKLEDSAMYFCASMSVWGNQPQHFGDGTRLSIL.

The table lists this clonotype with many counts. The chain uses TRBV7-2 and TRBJ2-5; D is unclear. Germline CDR1 SGHTA, CDR2 FQGNSA. The CDR3 consists of 17 residues. V shed 2 bases and J shed 1 base, with 17 bases lying between them. CDR3: CASSLIGGPNLQETQYF. The CDR3 nucleotides are TGTGCCAGCAGCTTAATCGGTGGCCCTAACCTCCAAGAGACCCAGTACTTC.

This clonotype was counted a few times. The rearrangement joins TRBV6-1 to TRBJ1-5; 7 nucleotides match TRBD1. This CDR3 comprises 19 residues. The germline gives CDR1 MNHNS, CDR2 SASEGT. Trimming cost V 4 bases and J 0 bases; bases outside gene matches: 15. The CDR3 loop is CASSGPGQSTGTSNQPQHF. The CDR3 DNA reads TGTGCCAGCAGTGGCCCGGGACAGAGTACGGGAACTAGCAATCAGCCCCAGCATTTT.

Only a few counts were recorded for this clonotype. The gene calls are TRBV19 and TRBJ2-5; D uncertain. The CDR3 has 14 residues. Germline V gives CDR1 LNHDA, CDR2 SQIVND (reference sequence). V lost 1 base, J lost 5 bases, and 11 bases lay in between. DNA of the CDR3: TGTGCCAGTAGTATAGGTCAGGAGTGGGAGACCCAGTACTTC. Protein product: CASSIGQEWETQYF.

This chain connects TRBV5-8 to TRBJ2-5; TRBD2 is a possible D gene (5 bases). Trimming took 6 bases from V and 1 from J, leaving 16 bases between them. The CDR3 has 15 amino acids. Germline V gene data show CDR1 as SGHTS and CDR2 as YDEGEE. The CDR3: CASIEIAGLQETQYF. The CDR3 nucleotides are TGTGCCAGCATCGAAATTGCGGGCCTCCAAGAGACCCAGTACTTC.

The V and J genes are TRBV12-3 or TRBV12-4 and TRBJ2-1; a weak D match, TRBD2 (5 bases). Trimming left V 4 bases short and J 4 bases short, with 14 bases between. The length of the CDR3 is 15 residues. CDR3 loop: CASSSPPGFYNEQFF. CDR3 DNA sequence: TGTGCCAGCAGTTCTCCGCCGGGGTTTTACAATGAGCAGTTCTTC.

This clonotype was seen at least ten times. The gene calls are TRBV27 and TRBJ1-2, with D possibly TRBD1 on 6 matching bases. The length of the CDR3 is 16 residues. V was shortened by 6 bases and J by 0 bases, with 17 bases between the two germline ends. CDR1 MNHEY and CDR2 SMNVEV come from the germline V gene (reference sequence). The CDR3 protein is CASSRASGQTNYGYTF. CDR3 DNA: TGTGCCAGCAGCCGAGCCTCAGGACAGACTAACTATGGCTACACCTTC.

This clonotype was recorded many times. V gene TRBV6-2 or TRBV6-3 combines with J gene TRBJ1-6, with 8 positions matching TRBD1. The germline CDR1 and CDR2 sequences are MNHEY and SVGEGT. V dropped 6 bases and J dropped 7; count of bases not matched to a gene: 8. The CDR3 is 15 amino acids. The CDR3 nucleotides read TGTGCCAGCAGCCGACCGACAGGGGCGAATTCACCCCTCCACTTT. This sequence encodes CASSRPTGANSPLHF.

This clonotype was recorded many times. The chain recombines TRBV7-2 with TRBJ2-7, with 8 bases aligning to TRBD1. The CDR3 has 14 residues. V dropped 5 bases and J dropped 6; count of bases not matched to a gene: 9. Germline V gene sequence: CDR1 SGHTA, CDR2 FQGNSA. The CDR3 region is CASSPTGGMAEQYF. The CDR3 coding sequence is TGTGCCAGCAGCCCTACAGGGGGGATGGCCGAGCAGTACTTC.

This chain links TRBV5-1 with TRBJ2-7; 14 nucleotides match TRBD2. This CDR3 is built from 22 residues. After removal of 2 bases from V and 0 bases from J, the junction contained 19 bases not matched to a gene. Germline lookup yields CDR1 SGHRS and CDR2 YFSETQ. The CDR3 here is CASSFERKMGLAGASSSYEQYF. The CDR3 nucleotides are TGCGCCAGCAGCTTCGAGAGAAAAATGGGACTAGCGGGAGCGTCTAGCTCCTACGAGCAGTACTTC.

This clonotype was seen at least ten times. This rearrangement joins TRBV3-1 to TRBJ2-5; D gene unclear. Germline values: CDR1 LGHDT, CDR2 YNNKEL (reference sequence). CDR3 length: 15 residues. The V and J ends lost 1 base and 3 bases respectively, with 12 bases between them. In nucleotides, the CDR3 is TGTGCCAGCAGCCAAGGATTCGACAAAAAAGAGACCCAGTACTTC. It encodes CASSQGFDKKETQYF.

Many counts were recorded for this clonotype. This rearrangement joins TRBV4-2 to TRBJ1-4, with a weak D call TRBD1 (5 bases). V shed 1 base and J shed 2 bases, with 8 bases lying between them. The germline V gene has CDR1 LGHNA and CDR2 YNFKEQ. The CDR3 length is 15 residues. CDR3 loop: CASSQVRDTNEKLFF. The CDR3 nucleotides are TGTGCCAGCAGCCAAGTCAGGGACACTAATGAAAAACTGTTTTTT.

About this clonotype itself: Given a much more abundant clone one base away, this may be a read error. This sequence joins TRBV6-5 and TRBJ1-2; maybe TRBD1 (6 bases). Germline loops: CDR1 MNHEY, CDR2 SVGAGI. The CDR3 is 16 amino acids. The CDR3 protein is CVSRVGGAKSNYGYTF. The CDR3 nucleotides are TGTGTCAGCAGGGTCGGGGGCGCGAAGTCTAACTATGGCTACACCTTC.

This clonotype was counted many times. The V call is TRBV29-1, the J call TRBJ1-2; D not resolved. CDR3 length equals 10 residues. The germline V gene has CDR1 SQVTM and CDR2 ANQGSEA. V lost 5 bases, J lost 8 bases, and 9 bases lay in between. The CDR3 DNA sequence: TGCAGCGTTTTAAATGGCGGCTACACCTTC. As protein: CSVLNGGYTF.

This clonotype was observed at least ten times. The chain combines TRBV27 with TRBJ1-2; no definite D call. The length of the CDR3 is 15 residues. Germline V gives CDR1 MNHEY, CDR2 SMNVEV (reference sequence). Deletions cut 0 bases from V and 2 bases from J, with 10 bases between. The CDR3, as DNA: TGTGCCAGCAGTTTATCTGGACTTCTGAACTATGGCTACACCTTC. The encoded protein is CASSLSGLLNYGYTF.

V gene TRBV6-2 or TRBV6-3 combines with J gene TRBJ1-1; 9 bases line up with TRBD1. The CDR3 extends over 15 amino acids. Germline lookup yields CDR1 MNHEY and CDR2 SVGEGT. Trimming took 6 bases from V and 5 from J; bases not matched to a gene: 10. CDR3 DNA sequence: TGTGCCAGCAGAGTAAAGGGACAGGGAAGAACTGAAGCTTTCTTT. Protein: CASRVKGQGRTEAFF.

In its sample, this clonotype was seen many times. The chain recombines TRBV6-2 or TRBV6-3 with TRBJ1-1, with TRBD1 matching 10 bases. After removal of 7 bases from V and 3 bases from J, the junction contained 5 bases not matched to a gene. Germline V gene sequence: CDR1 MNHEY, CDR2 SVGEGT. The CDR3 length is 14 residues. The DNA of the CDR3 is TGTGCCAGCAATCGACAGGGGGCGGACACTGAAGCTTTCTTT. Protein product: CASNRQGADTEAFF.